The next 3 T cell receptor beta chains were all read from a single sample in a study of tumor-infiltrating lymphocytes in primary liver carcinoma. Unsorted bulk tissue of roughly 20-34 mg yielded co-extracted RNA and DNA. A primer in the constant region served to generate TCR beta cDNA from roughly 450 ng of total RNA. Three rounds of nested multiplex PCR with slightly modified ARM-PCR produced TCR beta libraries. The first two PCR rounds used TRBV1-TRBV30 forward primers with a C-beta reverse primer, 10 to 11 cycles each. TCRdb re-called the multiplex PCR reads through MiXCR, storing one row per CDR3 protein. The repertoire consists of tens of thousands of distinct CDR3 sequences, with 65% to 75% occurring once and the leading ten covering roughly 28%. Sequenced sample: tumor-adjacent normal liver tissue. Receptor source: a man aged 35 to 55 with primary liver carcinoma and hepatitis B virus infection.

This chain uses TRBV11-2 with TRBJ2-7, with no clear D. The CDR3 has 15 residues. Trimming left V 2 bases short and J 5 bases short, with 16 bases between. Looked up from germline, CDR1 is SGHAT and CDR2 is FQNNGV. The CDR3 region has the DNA TGTGCCAGCAGCTTACGGTTTTCAGAAGCTCACGAGCAGTACTTC. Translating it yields CASSLRFSEAHEQYF.

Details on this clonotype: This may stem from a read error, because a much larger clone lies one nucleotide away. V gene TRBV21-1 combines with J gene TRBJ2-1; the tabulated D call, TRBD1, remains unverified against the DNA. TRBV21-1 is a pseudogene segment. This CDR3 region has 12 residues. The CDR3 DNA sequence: TGTGTCAGCAGACCGACAGGGAATGAGCAGTTCTTC. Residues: CVSRPTGNEQFF.

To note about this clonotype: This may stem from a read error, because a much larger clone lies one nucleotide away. DNA of the CDR3: TGCGCCAGCAGCCCCCCTTACTCTGGAGCGGGAGTTCGTGGGAATGAGCAGTTCTTC. This codes for CASSPPYSGAGVRGNEQFF. V is TRBV5-1 and J is TRBJ2-1; 8 bases align to TRBD2. CDR3 size: 19 residues. With V trimmed by 4 bases and J by 7 bases, 22 bases remained unmatched. CDR1 is SGHRS and CDR2 is YFSETQ in the germline V gene.